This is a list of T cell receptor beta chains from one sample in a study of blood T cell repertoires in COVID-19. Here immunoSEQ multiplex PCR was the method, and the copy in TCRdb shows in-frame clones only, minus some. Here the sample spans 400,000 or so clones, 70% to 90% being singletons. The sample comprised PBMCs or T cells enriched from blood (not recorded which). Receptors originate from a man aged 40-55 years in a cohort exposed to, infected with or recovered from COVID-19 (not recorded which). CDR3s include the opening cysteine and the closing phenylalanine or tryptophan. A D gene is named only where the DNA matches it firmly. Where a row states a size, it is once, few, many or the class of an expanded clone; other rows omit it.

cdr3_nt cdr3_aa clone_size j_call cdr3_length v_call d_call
TGTGCCAGTAGTATACAGGGGGCTACGGTAGGCAATCAGCCCCAGCATTTT CASSIQGATVGNQPQHF . TRBJ1-5 17 TRBV19 TRBD1
TGTGCCTGGAGCCCTGGACTAGCGGGAAACGAGCAGTACTTC CAWSPGLAGNEQYF . TRBJ2-7 14 TRBV30 TRBD2
TGTGCCAGCTCACCAGGGGCTCGCTTTGAAGCTTTCTTT CASSPGARFEAFF . TRBJ1-1 13 TRBV18 .
TGTGCCAGCAGTTTCCGTACAGGGGACAATCAGCCCCAGCATTTT CASSFRTGDNQPQHF . TRBJ1-5 15 TRBV27 TRBD1
TGTGCCAGCAGCTTAGGGACTCTTCACTCCTACGAGCAGTACTTC CASSLGTLHSYEQYF . TRBJ2-7 15 TRBV11-1 .
TGTGCCAGCAGTTTAATGGTTGGACAGGACGGTGGCTACACCTTC CASSLMVGQDGGYTF . TRBJ1-2 15 TRBV28 TRBD1
TGTGCCAGTAGTCCACAGGGTAGGAACGCTGAAGCTTTCTTT CASSPQGRNAEAFF . TRBJ1-1 14 TRBV19 .
TGTGCCAGCAGTACAGGGGGCGCGATTCTAGGCTATGGCTACACCTTC CASSTGGAILGYGYTF . TRBJ1-2 16 TRBV13 TRBD1
TGTGCCTGGAGTGAGAAGACTAGCTGGAGTCGAGAGCAGTACTTC CAWSEKTSWSREQYF . TRBJ2-7 15 TRBV30 TRBD2
TGTGCCAGTAGTGCGACCGGGACAGAAAAACTGTTTTTT CASSATGTEKLFF . TRBJ1-4 13 TRBV19 .
TGTGCCAGCAGCCCCGGAGGGCCCGAGCAGTACTTC CASSPGGPEQYF . TRBJ2-7 12 TRBV3-1/TRBV3-2 .
TGTGCCAGCAGTATTATCGCGGGGGGCAGTACTGAAGCTTTCTTT CASSIIAGGSTEAFF . TRBJ1-1 15 TRBV27 .
TGTGCCAGCAGTTACGCAGGTGCCGGCGGAAACACCATATATTTT CASSYAGAGGNTIYF . TRBJ1-3 15 TRBV6-5 .
TGCGCCAGCAGAGACCGACAGGGGACTAGCGGGGGAGATACGCAGTATTTT CASRDRQGTSGGDTQYF . TRBJ2-3 17 TRBV10-2 TRBD2
TGCAGCGTTGAAGGGCGGGGGGGGCGGTACGAGCAGTACTTC CSVEGRGGRYEQYF . TRBJ2-7 14 TRBV29-1 TRBD2
TGTGCCAGCAGACCCAGGGGGCTATATGGCACAGATACGCAGTATTTT CASRPRGLYGTDTQYF . TRBJ2-3 16 TRBV27 TRBD1
TGCGCCAGCAGGGCAGGGAATTTAAACACTGAAGCTTTCTTT CASRAGNLNTEAFF . TRBJ1-1 14 TRBV10-2 .
TGTGCCAGTAGTGTCACAGGGTCGGGGAACACTGAAGCTTTCTTT CASSVTGSGNTEAFF few TRBJ1-1 15 TRBV19 .
TGTGCCAGTTGGACCGGGACATATGGCTACACCTTC CASWTGTYGYTF . TRBJ1-2 12 TRBV6-5 .
TGTGCCAGCACAGACGGGAGATTCGCGGGCACAGATACGCAGTATTTT CASTDGRFAGTDTQYF . TRBJ2-3 16 TRBV2 .
TGTGCCAGCAGCTTAAGTCCCTGGACTAGCGGGATGGAGACCCAGTACTTC CASSLSPWTSGMETQYF . TRBJ2-5 17 TRBV7-8 TRBD2
TGCGCCAGCAGCTTGGTTGGGCAGCTACCTAACTATGGCTACACCTTC CASSLVGQLPNYGYTF . TRBJ1-2 16 TRBV5-1 .
TGTGCCAGCAGCCGGGACAGGGACTATGGCTACACCTTC CASSRDRDYGYTF . TRBJ1-2 13 TRBV14 TRBD1
TGTGCCAGCAGCTCGGTTCTCGGCGAGCAGTACTTC CASSSVLGEQYF . TRBJ2-7 12 TRBV7-2 .
TGTGCCAGCAGCCGGGACTCTGGCAATCAGCCCCAGCATTTT CASSRDSGNQPQHF . TRBJ1-5 14 TRBV6-5 .
TGTGCCAGCAGCAGGAACCACAGGGGCAACTACGAGCAGTACTTC CASSRNHRGNYEQYF . TRBJ2-7 15 TRBV25-1 TRBD1
TGCGCCAGCAGCTTGTCCCCGACAGGGGGAAACACAGATACGCAGTATTTT CASSLSPTGGNTDTQYF . TRBJ2-3 17 TRBV5-1 TRBD1
TGTGCCAGCAGCCCGACTAGCGGGGGAAGAAATGAGCAGTTCTTC CASSPTSGGRNEQFF . TRBJ2-1 15 TRBV28 TRBD2